This is a list of T cell receptor beta chains from one sample in a study of blood T cell repertoires in COVID-19. Libraries were prepared by immunoSEQ multiplex PCR; TCRdb keeps only in-frame clonotypes and omits some of them. The sample includes approximately 250,000 clones, approximately 85% of them seen just once. The specimen sequenced was peripheral blood. The receptors here all came from a man aged 50 to 59 with COVID-19, enrolled during active disease. Each CDR3 is given with its conserved first and last residue. The order of the fields is V gene, D gene, CDR3 length, clone size, J gene, CDR3 DNA, CDR3 protein. D genes are given only for firm matches. Clone sizes are given selectively: once, few, many, or a class where the clone is expanded.

TRBV6-5	NA	15	NA	TRBJ2-1	TGTGCCAGCAGTCTTATGGGTAGCGGAAACAATGAGCAGTTCTTC	CASSLMGSGNNEQFF
TRBV2	NA	13	NA	TRBJ2-4	TGTGCCAGCAGTGACGCGGGGTGGAACATTCAGTACTTC	CASSDAGWNIQYF
TRBV6-6	TRBD2	16	NA	TRBJ2-7	TGTGCCAGCAGCCCCCAAGTGGGACTAGCGGGCGGGGAGCAGTACTTC	CASSPQVGLAGGEQYF
TRBV6-1	TRBD1	18	NA	TRBJ1-2	TGTGCCAGCAGTGAAAGGGGGGCAGGGGGCACTTTGGACTATGGCTACACCTTC	CASSERGAGGTLDYGYTF
TRBV3-1/TRBV3-2	TRBD1	14	NA	TRBJ2-7	TGTGCCAGCAGCCAGAGACAGGGGATTGGCGAGCAGTACTTC	CASSQRQGIGEQYF
TRBV6-5	TRBD1	14	NA	TRBJ1-4	TGTGCCAGCAGTTTGACAGGGGGCGGTGAAAAACTGTTTTTT	CASSLTGGGEKLFF
TRBV2	TRBD2	15	NA	TRBJ2-5	TGTGCCAGCACCTTAGGGACTAGCGGGAGAGAGACCCAGTACTTC	CASTLGTSGRETQYF
TRBV11-3	TRBD2	15	NA	TRBJ2-3	TGTGCCAGCAGCTTAGTGGGGGGGTCAGCAGATACGCAGTATTTT	CASSLVGGSADTQYF
TRBV4-1	TRBD2	16	NA	TRBJ2-1	TGCGCCAGCAGCCAAGTCAGGCTAGCGGTCTACAATGAGCAGTTCTTC	CASSQVRLAVYNEQFF
TRBV5-6	TRBD2	18	NA	TRBJ2-7	TGTGCCAGCAGCTCGGTTGTGGCGACTAGCGATACTTCCTACGAGCAGTACTTC	CASSSVVATSDTSYEQYF
TRBV4-1	NA	15	NA	TRBJ1-4	TGCGCCAGCAGCCAAGATCGACGGGCTAATGAAAAACTGTTTTTT	CASSQDRRANEKLFF
TRBV5-4	NA	14	NA	TRBJ1-2	TGTGCCAGCAGCTTGAAGGGGGTAACCTATGGCTACACCTTC	CASSLKGVTYGYTF
TRBV28	NA	15	NA	TRBJ2-7	TGTGCCAGCAGTTCAACAGTACAGGGTCTGCACGAGCAGTACTTC	CASSSTVQGLHEQYF
TRBV5-1	NA	15	NA	TRBJ1-3	TGCGCCAGCAGCTTGGGGCAGGGTGGAGGAAACACCATATATTTT	CASSLGQGGGNTIYF
TRBV30	NA	13	NA	TRBJ2-3	TGTGCCTGGAGTCGCGACAGCCCAGATACGCAGTATTTT	CAWSRDSPDTQYF
TRBV18	NA	13	once	TRBJ2-7	TGTGCCAGCTCACCACCGAACGGGTACGAGCAGTACTTC	CASSPPNGYEQYF
TRBV18	TRBD1	15	NA	TRBJ2-1	TGTGCCAGCTCCCTCGACAGGGGGTCCTACAATGAGCAGTTCTTC	CASSLDRGSYNEQFF
TRBV3-1/TRBV3-2	TRBD2	14	NA	TRBJ2-7	TGTGCCAGCCCCTGGGGGAGGGAAACCTACGAGCAGTACTTC	CASPWGRETYEQYF
TRBV15	TRBD1	14	NA	TRBJ2-2	TGTGCCACCCGGGACAGGCTTAACACCGGGGAGCTGTTTTTT	CATRDRLNTGELFF
TRBV4-1	NA	15	NA	TRBJ2-2	TGCGCCAGCAGCCAAGTGCACTCCCTCACCGGGGAGCTGTTTTTT	CASSQVHSLTGELFF
TRBV5-1	TRBD1	15	once	TRBJ1-1	TGCGCCAGCAGCTTACCGGGACAGATGAACACTGAAGCTTTCTTT	CASSLPGQMNTEAFF
TRBV7-2	NA	15	once	TRBJ2-5	TGTGCCAGCAGCTCCCGGAGGGGTGCTCAAGAGACCCAGTACTTC	CASSSRRGAQETQYF
TRBV19	NA	16	NA	TRBJ1-6	TGTGCCAGTAGATCGGACTCCCGGGTCGATAATTCACCCCTCCACTTT	CASRSDSRVDNSPLHF
TRBV6-2/TRBV6-3	TRBD2	19	NA	TRBJ2-2	TGTGCCAGCAGTTACTCGAGAACCAGCGGGGGATTAAACACCGGGGAGCTGTTTTTT	CASSYSRTSGGLNTGELFF
TRBV7-8	TRBD1	16	NA	TRBJ1-6	TGTGCCAGCAGCTTGATGGGACAGGTCTATAATTCACCCCTCCACTTT	CASSLMGQVYNSPLHF
TRBV7-2	NA	13	NA	TRBJ2-2	TGTGCCAGCAGCTTAGGGCCCGCCGGGGAGCTGTTTTTT	CASSLGPAGELFF
TRBV24-1	NA	16	NA	TRBJ2-2	TGTGCCACCAGTGATCCAGGCCGCGCGAACACCGGGGAGCTGTTTTTT	CATSDPGRANTGELFF
TRBV9	NA	14	NA	TRBJ2-1	TGTGCCAGCAGCGTAGGGCGGTTATACAATGAGCAGTTCTTC	CASSVGRLYNEQFF
TRBV4-2	TRBD1	15	NA	TRBJ1-6	TGTGCCAGCAGCCGAGAGGGGACAGGGTACTCACCCCTCCACTTT	CASSREGTGYSPLHF